This T cell receptor (beta chain) was sequenced during a study of cytomegalovirus exposure and HLA in healthy donors. Germline values: CDR1 MNHEY, CDR2 SVGAGI. This CDR3 is 14 amino acids long. V gave up 1 base and J gave up 4 bases, with 7 bases separating them. Both 60 Vbeta primers and 13 Jbeta primers went into the PCR. Clones were read by immunoSEQ multiplex PCR, and TCRdb kept only the in-frame ones, dropping some. The sample includes 120,000 to 150,000 clones, 70% to 85% seen only once; the top ten take approximately 1.9%. Sequencing was carried out using PBMCs. The TCR was taken from a woman in her forties in good health and CMV-seronegative. The rearrangement joins TRBV6-5 to TRBJ2-2; the D gene is possibly TRBD1 (5 bases). The CDR3 region has the DNA TGTGCCAGCAGTTACTTTCAGGGCACCGGGGAGCTGTTTTTT. Encoded protein: CASSYFQGTGELFF.